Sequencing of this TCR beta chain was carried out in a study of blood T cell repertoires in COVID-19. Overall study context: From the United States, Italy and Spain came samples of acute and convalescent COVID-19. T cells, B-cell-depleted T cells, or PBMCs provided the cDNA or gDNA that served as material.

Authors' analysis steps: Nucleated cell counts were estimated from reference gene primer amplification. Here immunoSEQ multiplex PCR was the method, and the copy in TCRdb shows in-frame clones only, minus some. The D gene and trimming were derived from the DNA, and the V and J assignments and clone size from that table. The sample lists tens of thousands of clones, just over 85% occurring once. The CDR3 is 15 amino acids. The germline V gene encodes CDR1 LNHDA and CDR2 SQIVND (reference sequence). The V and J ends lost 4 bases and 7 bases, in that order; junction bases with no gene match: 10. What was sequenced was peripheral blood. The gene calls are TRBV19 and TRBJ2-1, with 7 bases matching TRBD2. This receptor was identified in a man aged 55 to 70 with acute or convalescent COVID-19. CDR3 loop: CASSTHPGTTNEQFF. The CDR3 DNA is TGTGCCAGTAGTACCCACCCCGGGACTACAAATGAGCAGTTCTTC.